A selection of T cell receptor beta chains follows, all from one sample in a study of PD-1 blockade in classical Hodgkin lymphoma. TCRdb's table, derived via immunoSEQ multiplex PCR, lists solely in-frame clones and lacks some. In the table there are around 92,000 clones, about 83% of which are singletons. The material sequenced was peripheral blood mononuclear cells (PBMCs), taken before the fourth cycle of nivolumab. The receptors originated from a human donor with classical Hodgkin lymphoma. Both conserved end residues are part of each CDR3. The D gene is left open where the match is weak. Clone size is given for some rows only: seen once, a few or many times, or a class if the clone is expanded.

13	.	TRBJ2-3	.	TRBV7-7	CASSLSGVDTQYF	TGTGCCAGCAGCCTTTCGGGAGTCGATACGCAGTATTTT
14	.	TRBJ2-2	.	TRBV19	CASRPGGATGELFF	TGTGCCAGTAGGCCCGGGGGAGCAACCGGGGAGCTGTTTTTT
13	.	TRBJ2-7	.	TRBV30	CAWTRGNTYEQYF	TGTGCCTGGACCAGGGGCAATACCTACGAGCAGTACTTC
13	.	TRBJ2-5	.	TRBV29-1	CSVEVRGLETQYF	TGCAGCGTTGAGGTACGGGGTCTAGAGACCCAGTACTTC
14	.	TRBJ2-3	.	TRBV29-1	CSVEGGSSTDTQYF	TGCAGCGTTGAGGGGGGATCTAGCACAGATACGCAGTATTTT
17	.	TRBJ2-3	.	TRBV15	CATSRDVGGLSTDTQYF	TGTGCCACCAGCAGAGATGTAGGGGGTCTCAGCACAGATACGCAGTATTTT
11	.	TRBJ2-3	.	TRBV5-1	CASRREDTQYF	TGCGCCAGCAGGAGGGAAGATACGCAGTATTTT
15	TRBD1	TRBJ1-3	.	TRBV5-1	CASSLIGQAGNTIYF	TGCGCCAGCAGCCTCATTGGACAGGCTGGAAACACCATATATTTT
14	.	TRBJ2-3	.	TRBV7-9	CASSLRESTDTQYF	TGTGCCAGCAGCTTAAGGGAAAGCACAGATACGCAGTATTTT
18	.	TRBJ2-1	.	TRBV6-1	CASSENLGGQRLNNEQFF	TGTGCCAGCAGTGAAAATTTGGGGGGACAGAGATTAAACAATGAGCAGTTCTTC
14	.	TRBJ2-7	.	TRBV9	CASSVNGQSYEQYF	TGTGCCAGCAGTGTTAACGGACAGTCCTACGAGCAGTACTTC
11	.	TRBJ1-3	.	TRBV20-1	CSAGYRDTIYF	TGCAGTGCTGGGTACAGGGACACCATATATTTT
14	TRBD1	TRBJ1-2	.	TRBV6-5	CASSYTGQNYGYTF	TGTGCCAGCAGCTACACGGGACAGAACTATGGCTACACCTTC
15	.	TRBJ1-3	.	TRBV30	CAWSRDSGSGNTIYF	TGTGCCTGGAGTCGGGACTCGGGCTCTGGAAACACCATATATTTT
12	.	TRBJ1-1	.	TRBV29-1	CSALSIVTEAFF	TGCAGCGCCCTATCGATCGTTACTGAAGCTTTCTTT
14	TRBD2	TRBJ2-2	.	TRBV7-3	CASSLGRDTGELFF	TGTGCCAGCAGCTTAGGGAGGGACACCGGGGAGCTGTTTTTT
14	TRBD1	TRBJ2-7	.	TRBV5-6	CASSPTGRTGEQYF	TGTGCCAGCAGCCCGACAGGGCGGACGGGGGAGCAGTACTTC
13	.	TRBJ1-2	.	TRBV27	CASRGTGNYGYTF	TGTGCCAGCCGCGGGACGGGCAACTATGGCTACACCTTC
17	.	TRBJ2-1	.	TRBV11-3	CASSTGGLRVQGDEQFF	TGTGCCAGCAGCACCGGGGGGCTGCGGGTTCAGGGAGATGAGCAGTTCTTC
13	.	TRBJ2-5	.	TRBV2	CASSGVHAGTQYF	TGTGCCAGCAGTGGGGTCCACGCGGGGACCCAGTACTTC
15	.	TRBJ2-7	.	TRBV2	CASSEGFARAYEQYF	TGTGCCAGCAGTGAAGGGTTCGCCAGGGCCTACGAGCAGTACTTC
12	TRBD1	TRBJ1-2	few	TRBV7-9	CASSTTGDGYTF	TGTGCCAGCAGCACCACAGGGGATGGCTACACCTTC
15	TRBD1	TRBJ1-2	.	TRBV5-1	CASSLRRDSPYGYTF	TGCGCCAGCAGCTTGCGCCGGGACAGCCCATATGGCTACACCTTC
13	.	TRBJ1-2	.	TRBV10-1	CASRGAANYGYTF	TGCGCCAGCAGAGGAGCCGCTAACTATGGCTACACCTTC
14	.	TRBJ2-3	.	TRBV7-6	CASSLGGFTDTQYF	TGTGCCAGCAGCTTAGGCGGATTCACAGATACGCAGTATTTT
13	.	TRBJ2-2	.	TRBV15	CATSRDNTGELFF	TGTGCCACCAGCAGAGATAACACCGGGGAGCTGTTTTTT
15	TRBD1	TRBJ2-1	.	TRBV27	CASTKQGIPYNEQFF	TGTGCCAGCACCAAACAGGGGATCCCCTACAATGAGCAGTTCTTC
14	.	TRBJ2-7	.	TRBV10-1	CASSLTQGPYEQYF	TGCGCCAGCAGCCTAACCCAGGGACCCTACGAGCAGTACTTC
15	.	TRBJ2-3	.	TRBV28	CASSLSWSVTDTQYF	TGTGCCAGCAGTTTATCCTGGTCAGTCACAGATACGCAGTATTTT
12	TRBD1	TRBJ2-7	.	TRBV5-5	CASSHGQGGQYF	TGTGCCAGCAGCCACGGACAGGGCGGGCAGTACTTC
13	TRBD1	TRBJ2-4	.	TRBV5-6	CASSQQGADIQYF	TGTGCCAGCAGCCAACAGGGGGCGGACATTCAGTACTTC
16	.	TRBJ2-3	.	TRBV9	CASSAPGGLTTDTQYF	TGTGCCAGCAGCGCCCCCGGGGGACTCACCACAGATACGCAGTATTTT
19	TRBD1	TRBJ2-6	few	TRBV4-2	CASSPPPGQRYSGANVLTF	TGTGCCAGCAGCCCGCCCCCGGGACAGCGTTACTCTGGGGCCAACGTCCTGACTTTC
15	TRBD2	TRBJ2-7	.	TRBV6-1	CASSGAGGPGYEQYF	TGTGCCAGCAGTGGAGCGGGAGGGCCGGGGTACGAGCAGTACTTC
18	TRBD1	TRBJ1-5	few	TRBV6-1	CASSDLTGQRDSNQPQHF	TGTGCCAGCAGTGACCTGACGGGACAGAGAGATAGCAATCAGCCCCAGCATTTT
18	.	TRBJ2-5	.	TRBV15	CATSRDPPRGRLMETQYF	TGTGCCACCAGCAGAGATCCCCCCCGTGGACGTCTGATGGAGACCCAGTACTTC
15	.	TRBJ1-2	once	TRBV7-2	CASSESTGLFYGYTF	TGTGCCAGCAGCGAATCGACAGGCCTCTTCTATGGCTACACCTTC